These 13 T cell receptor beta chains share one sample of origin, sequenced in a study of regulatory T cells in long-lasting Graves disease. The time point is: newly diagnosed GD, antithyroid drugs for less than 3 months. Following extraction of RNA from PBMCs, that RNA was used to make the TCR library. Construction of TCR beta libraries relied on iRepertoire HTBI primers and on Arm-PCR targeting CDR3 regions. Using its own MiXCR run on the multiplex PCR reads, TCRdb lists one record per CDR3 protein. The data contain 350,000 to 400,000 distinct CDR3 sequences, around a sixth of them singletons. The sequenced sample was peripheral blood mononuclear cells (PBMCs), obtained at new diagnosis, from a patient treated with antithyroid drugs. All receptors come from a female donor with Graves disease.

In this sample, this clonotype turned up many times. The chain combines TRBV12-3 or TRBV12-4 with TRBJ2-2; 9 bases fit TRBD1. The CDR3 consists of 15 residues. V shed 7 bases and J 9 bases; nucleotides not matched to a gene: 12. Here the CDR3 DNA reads TGTGCCAGCACCCCAGGGGGACAGGGTGAAAGGGAGCTGTTTTTT. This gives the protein CASTPGGQGERELFF.

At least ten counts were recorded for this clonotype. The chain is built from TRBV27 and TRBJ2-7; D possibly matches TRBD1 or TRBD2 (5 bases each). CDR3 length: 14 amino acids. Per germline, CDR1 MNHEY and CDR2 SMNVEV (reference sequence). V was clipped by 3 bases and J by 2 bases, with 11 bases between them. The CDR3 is CASSLYGTTYEQYF. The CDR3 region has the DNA TGTGCCAGCAGTTTGTACGGGACCACCTACGAGCAGTACTTC.

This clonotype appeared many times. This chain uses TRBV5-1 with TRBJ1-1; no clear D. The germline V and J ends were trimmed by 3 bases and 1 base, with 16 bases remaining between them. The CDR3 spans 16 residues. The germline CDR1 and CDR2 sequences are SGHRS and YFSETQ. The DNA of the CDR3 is TGCGCCAGCAGCTCGGACGGATTCTTTCCGAACACTGAAGCTTTCTTT. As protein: CASSSDGFFPNTEAFF.

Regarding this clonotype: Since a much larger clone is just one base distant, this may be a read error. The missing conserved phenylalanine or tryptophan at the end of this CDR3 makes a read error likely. The DNA for the CDR3 is TGTGCCAGCAGCCCAGGGACAGCAAACATTCAGTACCTC. Amino acids: CASSPGTANIQYL. This rearrangement joins TRBV5-6 to TRBJ2-4; 7 bases map to TRBD1. Germline V lookup: CDR1 SGHDT, CDR2 YYEEEE. The J segment lost 6 bases and the V segment lost 4 bases, leaving 4 bases of the junction unmatched. The CDR3 length is 13 residues.

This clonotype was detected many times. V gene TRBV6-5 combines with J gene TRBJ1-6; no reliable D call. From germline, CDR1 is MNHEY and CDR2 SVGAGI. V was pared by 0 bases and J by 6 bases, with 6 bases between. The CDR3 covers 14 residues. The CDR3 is CASSYSGSNSPLHF. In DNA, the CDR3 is TGTGCCAGCAGTTACTCGGGAAGTAATTCACCCCTCCACTTT.

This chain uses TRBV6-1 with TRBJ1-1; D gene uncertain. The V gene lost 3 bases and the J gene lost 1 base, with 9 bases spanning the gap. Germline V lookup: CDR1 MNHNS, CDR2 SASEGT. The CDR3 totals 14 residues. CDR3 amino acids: CASSDQIENTEAFF. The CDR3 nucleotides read TGTGCCAGCAGTGACCAGATCGAGAACACTGAAGCTTTCTTT.

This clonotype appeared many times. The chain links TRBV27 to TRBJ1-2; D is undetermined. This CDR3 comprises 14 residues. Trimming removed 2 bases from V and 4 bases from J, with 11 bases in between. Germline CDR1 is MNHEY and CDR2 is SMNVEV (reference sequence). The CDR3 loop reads CASSLVGRTYGYTF. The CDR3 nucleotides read TGTGCCAGCAGTTTAGTGGGCAGGACCTATGGCTACACCTTC.

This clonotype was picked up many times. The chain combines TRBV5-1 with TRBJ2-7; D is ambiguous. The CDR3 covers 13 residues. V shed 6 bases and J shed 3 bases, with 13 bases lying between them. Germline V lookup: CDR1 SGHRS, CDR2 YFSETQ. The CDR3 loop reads CASTIRVGYEQYF. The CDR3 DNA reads TGCGCCAGCACAATCCGGGTAGGCTACGAGCAGTACTTC.

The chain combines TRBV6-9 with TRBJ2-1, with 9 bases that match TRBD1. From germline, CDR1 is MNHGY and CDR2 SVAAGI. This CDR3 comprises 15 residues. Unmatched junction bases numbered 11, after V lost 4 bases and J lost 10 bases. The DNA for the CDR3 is TGTGCCAGCAGTTCTACCGGGACAGGGCTTTACGAGCAGTTCTTC. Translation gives CASSSTGTGLYEQFF.

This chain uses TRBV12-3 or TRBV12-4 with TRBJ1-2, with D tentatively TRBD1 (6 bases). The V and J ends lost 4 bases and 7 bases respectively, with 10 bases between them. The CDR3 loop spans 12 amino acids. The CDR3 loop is CASSWVRGGYTF. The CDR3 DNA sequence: TGTGCCAGCAGTTGGGTCAGGGGTGGCTACACCTTC.

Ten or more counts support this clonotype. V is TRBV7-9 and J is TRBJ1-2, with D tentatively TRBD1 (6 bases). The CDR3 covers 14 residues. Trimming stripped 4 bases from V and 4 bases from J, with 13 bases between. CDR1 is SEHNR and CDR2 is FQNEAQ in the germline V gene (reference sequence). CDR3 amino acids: CASSSRDTIYGYTF. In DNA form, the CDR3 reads TGTGCCAGCAGCTCCCGGGACACGATCTATGGCTACACCTTC.

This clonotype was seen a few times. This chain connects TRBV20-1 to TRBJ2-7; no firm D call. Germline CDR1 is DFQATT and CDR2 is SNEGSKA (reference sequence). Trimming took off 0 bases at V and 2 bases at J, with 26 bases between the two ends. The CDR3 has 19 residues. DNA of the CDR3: TGCAGTGCTAGAGATGATACCGGCACTCATCCCTCTCTAGCCTACGAGCAGTACTTC. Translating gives CSARDDTGTHPSLAYEQYF.

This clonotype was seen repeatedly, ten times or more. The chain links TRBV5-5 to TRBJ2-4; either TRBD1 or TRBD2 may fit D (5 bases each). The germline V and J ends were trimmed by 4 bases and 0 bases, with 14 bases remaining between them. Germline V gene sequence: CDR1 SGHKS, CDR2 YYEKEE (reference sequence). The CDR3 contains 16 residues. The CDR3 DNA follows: TGTGCCAGCAGCGGGTCCGGGACCGCAGCCAAAAACATTCAGTACTTC. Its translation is CASSGSGTAAKNIQYF.